The clone carrying this TCR beta chain was counted a single time. Its antigen is currently unknown. Germline V CDR1 and CDR2: SNHLY, FYNNEI. Trimming removed 6 bases from V and 5 bases from J, with 14 bases in between. CDR3 length: 13 amino acids. This entry is derived from a study of vaccination effects on CD4 cells after COVID-19. Data came from immunoSEQ multiplex PCR; TCRdb stores just in-frame clones and leaves some out. This sample has 40,000 to 55,000 clones, with roughly four fifths found just once. The culture ran for around ten days before CD4+ T cells were isolated. The TCR originated in a human donor who had a prior SARS-CoV-2 infection. The rearrangement links TRBV2 to TRBJ2-7, with a tentative D call TRBD1 (7 bases). This material consisted of CD4+ T cells from PBMCs cultured without peptide, taken before COVID-19 vaccination. DNA for the CDR3: TGTGCCAGCAGGTGGAGGGGGCGAGACGAGCAGTACTTC. This codes for CASRWRGRDEQYF.